Shown below are 30 T cell receptor beta chains from a single sample sequenced in a study of tumor and adjacent non-tumor tissue in lung cancer. This sample's RNA came from whole unsorted tissue. A modified ARM-PCR protocol with three rounds of nested PCR amplified TCRbeta. TCRdb reanalysed the multiplex PCR reads using MiXCR and keeps one entry per CDR3 protein. The sample shows some 93,000 distinct CDR3 sequences, about 66% of them seen only once. Sequencing was done on a sample of lung tumor tissue. The source is a man in his fifties or sixties with non-small cell lung cancer.

The chain uses TRBV20-1 and TRBJ2-4; 10 nucleotides line up with TRBD2. The germline CDR1 and CDR2 sequences are DFQATT and SNEGSKA (reference sequence). This CDR3 comprises 13 residues. The ends lost 5 bases at V and 7 bases at J; junction bases unmatched: 5. CDR3 in amino acids: CSAATSGANIQYF. In nucleotides, the CDR3 is TGCAGTGCTGCCACTAGCGGGGCCAACATTCAGTACTTC.

Remarks on this clonotype: A read error may account for a junction end that differs from germline. The rearrangement links TRBV7-9 to TRBJ1-1, with D unclear. Looked up from germline, CDR1 is SEHNR and CDR2 is FQNEAQ (reference sequence). The CDR3 loop spans 14 amino acids. The CDR3 protein is CANSPGLAETEAFF. The CDR3 DNA is TGTGCCAACAGCCCGGGCCTCGCGGAGACTGAAGCTTTCTTT. The whole variable domain, remainder taken from reference TRBV7-9 and TRBJ1-1, is DTGVSQNPRHKITKRGQNVTFRCDPISEHNRLYWYRQTLGQGPEFLTYFQNEAQLEKSRLLSDRFSAERPKGSFSTLEIQRTEQGDSAMYLCANSPGLAETEAFFGQGTRLTVV.

This clonotype was counted a single time. This likely comes from a read error, as the CDR3 has no conserved phenylalanine or tryptophan at its end. The J gene is TRBJ1-5, the V gene TRBV29-1, with 8 bases lining up with TRBD1. CDR1 and CDR2 from the germline V gene are SQVTM and ANQGSEA. There are 13 residues in the CDR3. The CDR3 DNA sequence: TGCAGCGTTGGACAGGGGTGGGGTCAGTCCCAGCATCTC. Amino acids: CSVGQGWGQSQHL.

Ten or more counts support this clonotype. This chain connects TRBV5-1 to TRBJ2-2, with TRBD1 matching 11 bases. CDR1 is SGHRS, CDR2 YFSETQ, per germline. The CDR3 is 15 residues long. V lost 6 bases, J lost 3 bases, and 4 bases stayed unmatched. CDR3 in DNA: TGCGCCAGCACTAGGGGACAGGGGGACACCGGGGAGCTGTTTTTT. It specifies CASTRGQGDTGELFF.

About this clonotype: At one end, the junction sequence differs from germline, possibly due to a read error. The J gene is TRBJ1-2, the V gene TRBV20-1, with no clear D. Germline V gives CDR1 DFQATT, CDR2 SNEGSKA (reference sequence). The CDR3 extends over 14 amino acids. This CDR3 reads CSAHSPGGNCGYTF. In nucleotides, the CDR3 is TGCAGTGCTCACAGCCCGGGTGGTAACTGTGGCTACACCTTC.

Details on this clonotype: A read error is likely, as this CDR3 ends without the conserved phenylalanine or tryptophan. The chain uses TRBV11-1 and TRBJ1-2; 8 bases match TRBD1. Germline CDR1 reads SGHAT; CDR2 reads FQDESV (reference sequence). CDR3 length equals 16 residues. In nucleotides, the CDR3 is TGTGCCAGCAGGTATAGACCGACAGGGGACGGCTATAGCTACACCTCC. Protein product: CASRYRPTGDGYSYTS.

With regard to this clonotype: Sequence at one end of the junction differs from germline and may be a read error. V usage is TRBV6-5 and J usage is TRBJ2-2, with D possibly matching TRBD2 (5 bases). The CDR3 covers 13 residues. Germline CDR1 MNHEY, CDR2 SVGAGI. This CDR3 reads CTSSSGIPGELFF. The CDR3 nucleotides are TGTACCAGCAGTTCGGGAATCCCCGGGGAACTGTTTTTT.

On this clonotype itself: The junction differs from germline at one of its ends, possibly a read error. This rearrangement joins TRBV29-1 to TRBJ2-1; D possibly corresponds to TRBD2 (6 bases). The CDR3 covers 16 residues. Germline CDR1 reads SQVTM; CDR2 reads ANQGSEA. CDR3 DNA: TGCAGCGTTGAAGACTTAGCGGTAGAATCCTACAATGAACAGTTCTTC. Translated: CSVEDLAVESYNEQFF.

With respect to this clonotype: The conserved phenylalanine or tryptophan normally closing the CDR3 is absent here, so this likely arose from a read error. The V gene is TRBV19, the J gene TRBJ2-5; TRBD1 aligns across 7 bases. Germline trimming cut 7 bases from V and 1 base from J; bases unmatched to any gene: 18. This CDR3 is built from 18 residues. CDR1 is LNHDA, CDR2 SQIVND, per germline (reference sequence). CDR3 sequence reads: CASTQRGQEFMGQETQYL. The CDR3 coding sequence is TGTGCCAGTACCCAAAGGGGGCAGGAGTTTATGGGCCAAGAGACCCAGTACTTA.

There are a few counts of this clonotype. A much bigger clone sits one base away, suggesting this may be a read error. The chain joins TRBV6-6 to TRBJ1-1; TRBD1 might be the D (6 bases). Germline values: CDR1 MNHNY, CDR2 SVGAGI (reference sequence). The CDR3 runs to 14 residues. CDR3 loop: CANSSQGQNTEAFF. The CDR3 nucleotides read TGTGCCAACAGTTCCCAGGGACAGAACACTGAAGCTTTCTTT.

Concerning this clonotype itself: Just one base apart from a much larger clone, this may be a read error. V and J are TRBV15 and TRBJ2-1; D is undetermined. The V end was cut by 5 bases, the J end by 4 bases, with 15 bases between. Germline CDR1 and CDR2: LNHNV and YYDKDF (reference sequence). This CDR3 contains 15 residues. In DNA form, the CDR3 reads TGTGCCACCAGCGTTCCCTCTCTCGGGTACAATGAGCAGTTCTTC. Amino acid sequence: CATSVPSLGYNEQFF. Supplemented by reference TRBV15 and TRBJ2-1, the full variable domain reads DAMVIQNPRYQVTQFGKPVTLSCSQTLNHNVMYWYQQKSSQAPKLLFHYYDKDFNNEADTPDNFQSRRPNTSFCFLDIRSPGLGDTAMYLCATSVPSLGYNEQFFGPGTRLTVL.

The V gene is TRBV12-3 or TRBV12-4, the J gene TRBJ2-7; TRBD2 is a possible D gene (6 bases). Trimming pared 6 bases from V and 1 base from J, leaving 22 bases between. This CDR3 contains 17 residues. The CDR3 sequence: CASSQRRGTCGSYEQYF. The CDR3 bases are TGTGCCAGCAGCCAAAGAAGAGGGACTTGCGGTTCCTACGAGCAGTACTTC.

Turning to this clonotype: One end of the junction varies from germline; a read error may be responsible. The chain joins TRBV28 to TRBJ1-2; D not resolved. The CDR3 covers 12 residues. Looked up from germline, CDR1 is MDHEN and CDR2 is SYDVKM. CDR3 region: CATASRSLGYSF. In DNA, the CDR3 is TGTGCAACAGCAAGCCGAAGTCTAGGCTACAGCTTC.

V gene TRBV12-3 or TRBV12-4 combines with J gene TRBJ2-2; no definite D call. V shed 5 bases and J shed 7 bases, with 5 bases lying between them. The CDR3 length is 11 residues. The CDR3 spells CASSSRGELFF. The CDR3 nucleotides read TGTGCCAGCAGTAGTCGCGGGGAGCTGTTTTTT.

Concerning this clonotype: An end of the junction does not agree with germline; a read error may underlie this. J is TRBJ2-7 and V is TRBV4-3, with a tentative D call TRBD1 (5 bases). The germline gives CDR1 LGHNA, CDR2 YSLEER. CDR3 length equals 15 residues. This CDR3 is CASSPLRTRSDERYF. In DNA form, the CDR3 reads TGCGCCAGCAGCCCACTCCGGACACGCTCCGACGAGCGGTACTTC.

The chain combines TRBV6-5 with TRBJ2-2; possibly TRBD2 for D (5 bases). Germline loops: CDR1 MNHEY, CDR2 SVGAGI. The CDR3 runs 13 residues. The V and J ends lost 8 bases and 4 bases respectively, with 11 bases between them. The CDR3 here is CASCTGSTGELFF. The CDR3 DNA reads as TGTGCCAGCTGTACGGGGAGCACCGGGGAGCTGTTTTTT.

The table lists this clonotype with a count of one. The rearrangement joins TRBV4-1 to TRBJ2-7; a possible D gene is TRBD1 (6 bases). This CDR3 is built from 14 residues. CDR1 and CDR2 from the germline V gene are MGHRA and YSYEKL. V was shortened by 2 bases and J by 3 bases, with 11 bases between the two germline ends. DNA for the CDR3: TGCGCCAGCAGCCAAATCCGGGACATCTACGAGCAGTACTTC. Translation gives CASSQIRDIYEQYF.

Turning to this clonotype: This clone may be a read error of a much larger clone one base away. The chain's CDR3 is CAWSVRSGNTIYF. CDR3 in DNA: TGTGCCTGGAGTGTAAGATCTGGAAACACCATATATTTT. The chain carries TRBV30 and TRBJ1-3; unclear D gene. Trimming shortened V by 0 bases and J by 1 base, and 4 bases separated the two germline ends. Per the germline V gene, CDR1 is GTSNPN and CDR2 is SVGIG (reference sequence). The CDR3 spans 13 residues.

This clonotype was detected a few times. The rearrangement joins TRBV20-1 to TRBJ1-5; 7 bases are shared with TRBD1. Per the germline V gene, CDR1 is DFQATT and CDR2 is SNEGSKA (reference sequence). CDR3 length equals 15 residues. The V gene end was trimmed by 1 base and the J gene end by 3 bases; junction bases not matched to a gene: 6. Here the CDR3 reads CSARARDRDNQPQHF. CDR3 coding DNA: TGCAGTGCTAGAGCCCGCGACAGGGACAATCAGCCCCAGCATTTT.

This clonotype was picked up many times. The CDR3 is CAWSRAGNTDTQYF. The CDR3 nucleotides read TGTGCCTGGAGTAGGGCAGGGAACACAGATACGCAGTATTTT. This chain joins TRBV30 and TRBJ2-3; tentative D call: TRBD1 (5 bases). Germline-derived CDR1 and CDR2 are GTSNPN and SVGIG (reference sequence). V was cut by 2 bases and J by 2 bases, with 11 bases left in between. This CDR3 spans 14 amino acids.

V and J are TRBV20-1 and TRBJ2-7, with a possible D match to TRBD1 (6 bases). Trimming stripped 5 bases from V and 0 bases from J, with 14 bases between. The CDR3 spans 14 residues. Germline V gene sequence: CDR1 DFQATT, CDR2 SNEGSKA (reference sequence). This CDR3 is CSAFNLRGSYEQYF. The CDR3 DNA reads as TGCAGTGCTTTTAATCTCAGGGGCTCCTACGAGCAGTACTTC.

The genes are TRBV4-1 and TRBJ2-7; maybe TRBD1 (6 bases). V was pared by 3 bases and J by 0 bases, with 15 bases between. CDR1 is MGHRA, CDR2 YSYEKL, per germline. This CDR3 is 16 amino acids long. CDR3 sequence reads: CASSHATGQCSYEQYF. The CDR3, as DNA: TGCGCCAGCAGCCACGCGACTGGACAGTGCTCCTACGAGCAGTACTTC.

This clonotype showed up many times. The rearrangement links TRBV12-3 or TRBV12-4 to TRBJ2-7, with D tentatively TRBD2 (7 bases). This CDR3 has 14 residues. V lost 7 bases and J lost 5, with 18 bases in between. This CDR3 reads CASKTLGGGHEQYF. CDR3 DNA sequence: TGTGCCAGCAAAACTCTAGGGGGGGGGCACGAGCAGTACTTC.

A note on this clonotype: At one end the junction does not follow the germline gene, possibly because of a read error. The V call is TRBV29-1, the J call TRBJ2-1, with D perhaps TRBD2 (5 bases). The CDR3 spans 15 residues. Germline lookup yields CDR1 SQVTM and CDR2 ANQGSEA. CDR3 nucleotides: TGCAGCGTCGAGGGTAGTTACAACTCCTACTATGAGCAGTTCTTC. It specifies CSVEGSYNSYYEQFF.

Note on this clonotype: Because it lacks the conserved phenylalanine or tryptophan at the end, this CDR3 is likely a read error. The rearrangement uses TRBV19 and TRBJ1-1; the match to TRBD1 covers 7 bases. The germline CDR1 and CDR2 sequences are LNHDA and SQIVND (reference sequence). There are 13 residues in the CDR3. CDR3 amino acids: CARSTRDRSSAFS. CDR3 nucleotides: TGTGCCAGAAGTACCAGGGACAGAAGTTCGGCTTTCTCT.

This clonotype occurred many times. V is TRBV5-1 and J is TRBJ1-1, with TRBD1 matching over 10 bases. CDR3 length: 14 amino acids. In germline, CDR1 is SGHRS, CDR2 YFSETQ. The J segment lost 6 bases and the V segment lost 3 bases, leaving 5 bases of the junction unmatched. This chain's CDR3 is CASSSSGTGAEAFF. CDR3 nucleotides: TGCGCCAGCAGCTCCTCCGGGACAGGGGCTGAAGCTTTCTTT.

The chain joins TRBV7-9 to TRBJ2-7; TRBD2 agrees at 12 bases. Losses at the gene ends were 2 bases for V and 3 bases for J; bases not matched to a gene: 14. The CDR3 consists of 19 residues. The V gene's germline CDR1 is SEHNR and CDR2 FQNEAQ (reference sequence). DNA of the CDR3: TGTGCCAGCAGCTTATTTTTGAGACTAGCGGGGGAGAACTACTACGAGCAGTACTTC. Translating gives CASSLFLRLAGENYYEQYF.

A word on this clonotype: Given a much more abundant clone one base away, this may be a read error. The J gene is TRBJ2-3, the V gene TRBV5-1; 8 nucleotides match TRBD1. The CDR3 is made up of 16 amino acids. Trimming cost V 3 bases and J 8 bases; bases outside gene matches: 14. Looked up from germline, CDR1 is SGHRS and CDR2 is YFSETQ. The CDR3 DNA reads as TGCGCCAGCAGCTCTGCAGGGGGCGGAGGTACCGTTACGCAGTATTTT. As protein: CASSSAGGGGTVTQYF.

In its sample, this clonotype was seen many times. V is TRBV6-1 and J is TRBJ1-1, with D possibly matching TRBD1 (5 bases). This CDR3 region has 13 residues. In germline, CDR1 is MNHNS, CDR2 SASEGT. Trimming stripped 11 bases from V and 4 bases from J, with 17 bases between. CDR3 amino acids: CASDREGSTEAFF. Here the CDR3 DNA reads TGTGCCTCTGACAGAGAAGGGTCCACTGAAGCTTTCTTT.

A remark on this clonotype: This likely comes from a read error, as the CDR3 has no conserved phenylalanine or tryptophan at its end. Because the CDR3's place on the DNA is in doubt, the DNA is left out and the CDR3 is given as listed by TCRdb. The chain joins TRBV13 to TRBJ2-7. Germline CDR1 reads PRHDT; CDR2 reads FYEKMQ (reference sequence). The CDR3 numbers 14 amino acids, ends counted. CDR3 residues: CVSSLEVSSYEHYL.